These 23 T cell receptor beta chains came from one sample sequenced in a study of siplizumab effects on memory and regulatory T cells. Generated by immunoSEQ multiplex PCR, the TCRdb table keeps only in-frame clones and is missing some. The sample has 87,000 or so clones; 85% to 95% are singletons. The sample comprised non-Treg CD4+ T cells sorted from blood. Source of these receptors: a human donor in good health.

This clone was counted once. The rearrangement joins TRBV2 to TRBJ2-3; possibly TRBD1 or TRBD2 for D (5 bases each). V shed 8 bases and J shed 2 bases, with 11 bases lying between them. CDR3 size: 13 residues. Germline V CDR1 and CDR2: SNHLY, FYNNEI. The CDR3 nucleotides read TGTGCCAGCGTGGGACGGAACACAGATACGCAGTATTTT. Its translation is CASVGRNTDTQYF.

The rearrangement joins TRBV10-1 to TRBJ2-1; D gene unclear. This CDR3 contains 12 residues. Germline lookup yields CDR1 WNHNN and CDR2 SYGVQD (reference sequence). V gave up 5 bases and J gave up 5 bases, with 7 bases separating them. CDR3 in DNA: TGCGCCAGCAGTTTGACCAACAATGAGCAGTTCTTC. It encodes CASSLTNNEQFF.

The chain joins TRBV25-1 to TRBJ2-5, with D maybe TRBD2 (6 bases). This CDR3 has 13 amino acids. Trimming took off 5 bases at V and 5 bases at J, with 12 bases between the two ends. Germline CDR1 MGHDK, CDR2 SYGVNS. The CDR3 sequence is CASSRAGIETQYF. In DNA form, the CDR3 reads TGTGCCAGCAGTCGGGCGGGGATTGAGACCCAGTACTTC.

This rearrangement joins TRBV9 to TRBJ2-2; D tentatively reads TRBD1 or TRBD2 (6 bases each). This CDR3 spans 14 amino acids. The germline gives CDR1 SGDLS, CDR2 YYNGEE. Between the trimmed V and J ends, which lost 0 bases and 6 bases, there was a span of 9 bases. CDR3: CASSVAGASGELFF. The CDR3 DNA is TGTGCCAGCAGCGTAGCGGGGGCTTCCGGGGAGCTGTTTTTT.

In DNA, the CDR3 is TGTGCCAGCTCACCAGCGGAAGGCGGCTACACCTTC. Amino acids: CASSPAEGGYTF. V gene TRBV18 combines with J gene TRBJ1-2; D is uncertain. The CDR3 has 12 residues. The V gene lost 2 bases and the J gene lost 8 bases, with 9 bases spanning the gap. In germline, CDR1 is KGHSH, CDR2 LQKENI.

The chain couples TRBV5-5 to TRBJ1-3; D is unclear. CDR1 is SGHKS, CDR2 YYEKEE, per germline (reference sequence). V lost 0 bases, J lost 1 base, and 5 bases lay in between. CDR3 size: 14 residues. As DNA, the CDR3 is TGTGCCAGCAGCTTGGACACGTCTGGAAACACCATATATTTT. It encodes CASSLDTSGNTIYF. Together with reference TRBV5-5 and TRBJ1-3, the CDR3 gives the full variable domain: DAGVTQSPTHLIKTRGQQVTLRCSPISGHKSVSWYQQVLGQGPQFIFQYYEKEERGRGNFPDRFSARQFPNYSSELNVNALLLGDSALYLCASSLDTSGNTIYFGEGSWLTVV.

This chain connects TRBV5-1 to TRBJ2-5, with 8 bases fitting TRBD2. Matching the DNA end better, TRBJ2-7 makes the J call doubtful. The CDR3 loop spans 17 amino acids. Germline-derived CDR1 and CDR2 are SGHRS and YFSETQ. DNA of the CDR3: TGCGCCAGCAGCTTGGCCGGTTTAACTAGCGGTACCTACGAGCAGTACTTC. Translation: CASSLAGLTSGTYEQYF.

J is TRBJ1-3 and V is TRBV9; 12 bases match TRBD1. J was trimmed by 2 bases and V by 4 bases; bases with no gene match: 13. CDR1 SGDLS and CDR2 YYNGEE come from the germline V gene. CDR3 length: 19 residues. The CDR3 reads CASSLRGTGGQGAGNTIYF. CDR3 nucleotides: TGTGCCAGCAGCCTCCGAGGGACAGGGGGCCAAGGTGCTGGAAACACCATATATTTT.

V usage is TRBV7-6 and J usage is TRBJ2-4; TRBD2 aligns across 8 bases. CDR1 is SGHVS and CDR2 is FNYEAQ in the germline V gene. V gave up 5 bases and J gave up 7 bases; unmatched junction bases: 13. The CDR3 contains 16 residues. CDR3 bases: TGTGCCAGCAGCCCACAAGGAGACAGCGGGGGTAACATTCAGTACTTC. It translates to CASSPQGDSGGNIQYF.

The chain has TRBV7-2 and TRBJ2-1, with a weak D call TRBD1 (6 bases). Germline V gives CDR1 SGHTA, CDR2 FQGNSA. This CDR3 is 15 amino acids long. Trimming took off 0 bases at V and 9 bases at J, with 15 bases between the two ends. CDR3 sequence reads: CASSLAQGKKGEQFF. CDR3 nucleotide sequence: TGTGCCAGCAGCTTAGCCCAGGGGAAGAAGGGTGAGCAGTTCTTC.

V is TRBV9 and J is TRBJ1-4, with D perhaps matching TRBD1 (6 bases). The CDR3 has 15 residues. Germline assignment: CDR1 SGDLS and CDR2 YYNGEE. Trimming took off 2 bases at V and 7 bases at J, with 15 bases between the two ends. CDR3 residues: CASSVTGQPAEKLFF. The CDR3 DNA follows: TGTGCCAGCAGCGTCACAGGACAGCCCGCTGAAAAACTGTTTTTT. The full variable domain, with the rest looked up from reference TRBV9 and TRBJ1-4, is DSGVTQTPKHLITATGQRVTLRCSPRSGDLSVYWYQQSLDQGLQFLIQYYNGEERAKGNILERFSAQQFPDLHSELNLSSLELGDSALYFCASSVTGQPAEKLFFGSGTQLSVL.

J is TRBJ2-1 and V is TRBV27; 8 bases match TRBD2. Per the germline V gene, CDR1 is MNHEY and CDR2 is SMNVEV (reference sequence). The CDR3 contains 14 residues. V was clipped by 7 bases and J by 6 bases; unmatched bases: 8. This chain's CDR3 is CASTLSGRGNEQFF. CDR3 in DNA: TGTGCCAGCACTCTGAGCGGGAGAGGCAATGAGCAGTTCTTC.

The gene calls are TRBV7-2 and TRBJ1-2, with 9 bases lining up with TRBD1. The length of the CDR3 is 15 residues. The germline V gene encodes CDR1 SGHTA and CDR2 FQGNSA. J was trimmed by 4 bases and V by 2 bases; bases with no gene match: 5. As DNA, the CDR3 is TGTGCCAGCAGCTTAATCACAGGGGGCAGCTATGGCTACACCTTC. It codes for CASSLITGGSYGYTF. Together with reference TRBV7-2 and TRBJ1-2, the CDR3 gives the full variable domain: GAGVSQSPSNKVTEKGKDVELRCDPISGHTALYWYRQSLGQGLEFLIYFQGNSAPDKSGLPSDRFSAERTGGSVSTLTIQRTQQEDSAVYLCASSLITGGSYGYTFGSGTRLTVV.

This clone came up once. This chain joins TRBV11-3 and TRBJ2-1; 10 bases agree with TRBD2. V was pared by 5 bases and J by 3 bases, with 4 bases of the junction left unmatched. Germline lookup yields CDR1 SGHNT and CDR2 YENEEA. The CDR3 is 15 residues long. CDR3 DNA: TGTGCCAGCAGCACTAGCGGGACGATCTACAATGAGCAGTTCTTC. Encoded protein: CASSTSGTIYNEQFF.

The chain employs TRBV2 and TRBJ1-4, with TRBD1 as a possible D gene (5 bases). CDR1 SNHLY and CDR2 FYNNEI come from the germline V gene. This CDR3 is built from 14 residues. Trimming took 7 bases from V and 8 from J, leaving 17 bases between them. CDR3 sequence: CASIPDMGQEKLFF. The CDR3 region has the DNA TGTGCCAGCATTCCCGACATGGGGCAGGAAAAACTGTTTTTT. The full variable domain, its missing parts supplied by reference TRBV2 and TRBJ1-4, is EPEVTQTPSHQVTQMGQEVILRCVPISNHLYFYWYRQILGQKVEFLVSFYNNEISEKSEIFDDQFSVERPDGSNFTLKIRSTKLEDSAMYFCASIPDMGQEKLFFGSGTQLSVL.

In its sample, this clone was seen once. CDR3: CASRPPGQGAGEQYF. CDR3 nucleotides: TGTGCCAGCAGACCACCGGGACAGGGGGCGGGCGAGCAGTACTTC. The chain uses TRBV11-3 and TRBJ2-7; 12 bases agree with TRBD1. The length of the CDR3 is 15 residues. Trimming removed 6 bases from V and 6 bases from J; junction bases left unmatched: 9. The germline V gene has CDR1 SGHNT and CDR2 YENEEA.

This sequence joins TRBV7-9 and TRBJ2-3; TRBD1 might be the D (6 bases). CDR1 is SEHNR, CDR2 FQNEAQ, per germline (reference sequence). Trimming left V 5 bases short and J 3 bases short, with 18 bases between. The CDR3 consists of 16 residues. CDR3 nucleotide sequence: TGTGCCAGCAGCCTCGGTGGGGGCGAGAGGACAGATACGCAGTATTTT. This gives the protein CASSLGGGERTDTQYF. The variable domain in full, with the rest retrieved from reference TRBV7-9 and TRBJ2-3, is DTGVSQNPRHKITKRGQNVTFRCDPISEHNRLYWYRQTLGQGPEFLTYFQNEAQLEKSRLLSDRFSAERPKGSFSTLEIQRTEQGDSAMYLCASSLGGGERTDTQYFGPGTRLTVL.

The chain couples TRBV10-3 to TRBJ1-5; maybe TRBD1 (5 bases). Germline values: CDR1 ENHRY, CDR2 SYGVKD. V lost 5 bases and J lost 0, with 8 bases in between. The CDR3 totals 14 residues. Here the CDR3 DNA reads TGTGCCATCAGTAAGGGGTATAGCAATCAGCCCCAGCATTTT. This codes for CAISKGYSNQPQHF.

The V gene is TRBV18, the J gene TRBJ1-5; possible D gene TRBD1, 5 bases. CDR1 KGHSH and CDR2 LQKENI come from the germline V gene. Trimming cost V 2 bases and J 6 bases, with 8 bases left between them. This CDR3 has 13 residues. In DNA form, the CDR3 reads TGTGCCAGCTCACCAGGGGACCGTCAGCCCCAGCATTTT. This translates into CASSPGDRQPQHF. The entire variable domain, with the rest obtained from reference TRBV18 and TRBJ1-5, is as follows: NAGVMQNPRHLVRRRGQEARLRCSPMKGHSHVYWYRQLPEEGLKFMVYLQKENIIDESGMPKERFSAEFPKEGPSILRIQQVVRGDSAAYFCASSPGDRQPQHFGDGTRLSIL.

The DNA for the CDR3 is TGTGCCAGCAGCTTACTATTAGGATTTCGCTACGAGCAGTACTTC. The encoded protein is CASSLLLGFRYEQYF. V is TRBV5-5 and J is TRBJ2-7; no firm D call. Germline values: CDR1 SGHKS, CDR2 YYEKEE (reference sequence). Trimming shortened V by 2 bases and J by 3 bases, and 15 bases separated the two germline ends. The CDR3 contains 15 residues.

The chain joins TRBV19 to TRBJ1-1; 8 nucleotides line up with TRBD1. The CDR3 extends over 15 amino acids. Looked up from germline, CDR1 is LNHDA and CDR2 is SQIVND (reference sequence). V shed 6 bases, J shed 0 bases, and the junction held 6 bases outside the gene matches. The CDR3 DNA reads TGTGCCAGTAGATCAGACAGGGGAATGAACACTGAAGCTTTCTTT. This encodes CASRSDRGMNTEAFF. Supplemented by reference TRBV19 and TRBJ1-1, the full variable domain reads DGGITQSPKYLFRKEGQNVTLSCEQNLNHDAMYWYRQDPGQGLRLIYYSQIVNDFQKGDIAEGYSVSREKKESFPLTVTSAQKNPTAFYLCASRSDRGMNTEAFFGQGTRLTVV.

J is TRBJ2-5 and V is TRBV9, with D possibly TRBD1 on 6 matching bases. Per the germline V gene, CDR1 is SGDLS and CDR2 is YYNGEE. V lost 3 bases to trimming and J lost 5 bases, with 11 bases between them. This CDR3 spans 13 amino acids. The CDR3 sequence is CASSARTAETQYF. CDR3 sequence (DNA): TGTGCCAGCAGCGCCCGGACAGCGGAGACCCAGTACTTC.

The sample holds a few counts of this clone. This rearrangement joins TRBV5-5 to TRBJ1-5; D ambiguous. V was shortened by 0 bases and J by 5 bases, with 12 bases between the two germline ends. The CDR3 covers 15 residues. Germline V gene data show CDR1 as SGHKS and CDR2 as YYEKEE (reference sequence). The CDR3: CASSLVGTKYQPQHF. The CDR3 bases are TGTGCCAGCAGCTTGGTCGGCACAAAATATCAGCCCCAGCATTTT.